The clone carrying this TCR beta chain was seen at least ten times. Antigen specificity is unknown. Donors were healthy Caucasian individuals from Russia aged about 6 to 90. This record comes from a study of blood T cells in healthy people across ages. Study outcomes and limitations: Conclusively comparing naive with antigen-experienced cells was impossible with unsorted PBMCs. Higher naive T cell percentage went strongly together with higher TCR beta diversity.

A second PCR, run for roughly 7 to 11 cycles, used a sample-barcoded 5' primer plus a J-beta primer mix. Each CDR3 protein is one row after TCRdb ran MiXCR on the 5' RACE reads. The repertoire holds under 800,000 distinct CDR3 sequences, with approximately 43% as singletons. The CDR3 is made up of 15 amino acids. V lost 6 bases to trimming and J lost 5 bases, with 17 bases between them. Germline assignment: CDR1 SQVTM and CDR2 ANQGSEA. This chain connects TRBV29-1 to TRBJ2-6; D is perhaps TRBD1 (6 bases). The sequence was obtained from a woman in her sixties or seventies in good health. Material: blood. The CDR3 protein is CSVPGTPLWANVLTF. As DNA, the CDR3 is TGCAGCGTGCCCGGGACACCCCTCTGGGCCAACGTCCTGACTTTC.